The source of this T cell receptor beta chain is a study of vaccination effects on CD4 cells after COVID-19. A remark on this clone: Its antigen is not known.

With 6 bases clipped from V and 5 bases from J, the junction kept 11 bases outside the gene matches. Germline assignment: CDR1 MRHNA and CDR2 SNTAGT. This CDR3 comprises 15 residues. Peptide-pool stimulation followed by sequencing identified expanded antigen-specific CD4+ clonotypes in the ViraFEST assay. It was after approximately 11 days of culture that CD4+ T cells were isolated. Vaccine administered to participants consisted of two doses of either BNT162b2 or mRNA-1273. Sequencing used immunoSEQ multiplex PCR; TCRdb keeps in-frame clones, though not all of them. The sample contains about 69,000 clones, about 80% of which appear only once.

This chain links TRBV6-4 with TRBJ2-3; 7 bases are a match to TRBD2. This sequence originates from a human donor who received a COVID-19 vaccine. Specimen: CD4+ T cells from PBMCs cultured with HCoV-OC43 spike peptides, collected after COVID-19 vaccination. Sample subset: HCoV-OC43 spike overlapping peptide pool stimulation. The CDR3, as DNA: TGTGCCAGCAGCGACAAAGGAGCGGGGCTAGATACGCAGTATTTT. Protein sequence: CASSDKGAGLDTQYF.